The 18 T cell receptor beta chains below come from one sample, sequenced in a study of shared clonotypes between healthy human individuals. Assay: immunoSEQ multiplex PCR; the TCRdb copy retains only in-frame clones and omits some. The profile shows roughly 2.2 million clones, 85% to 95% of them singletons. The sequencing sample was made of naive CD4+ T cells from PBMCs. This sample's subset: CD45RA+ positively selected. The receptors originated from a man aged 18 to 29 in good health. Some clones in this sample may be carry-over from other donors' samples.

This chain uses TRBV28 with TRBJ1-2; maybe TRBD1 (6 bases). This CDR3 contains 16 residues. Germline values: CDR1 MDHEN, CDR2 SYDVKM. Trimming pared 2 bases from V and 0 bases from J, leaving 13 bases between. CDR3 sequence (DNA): TGTGCCAGCAGTTTAGGTGGAACAGGGTCTAACTATGGCTACACCTTC. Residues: CASSLGGTGSNYGYTF.

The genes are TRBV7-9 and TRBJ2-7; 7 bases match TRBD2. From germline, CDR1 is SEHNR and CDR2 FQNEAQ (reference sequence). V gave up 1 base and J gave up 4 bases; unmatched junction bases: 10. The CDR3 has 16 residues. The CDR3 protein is CASSLVGGSVSYEQYF. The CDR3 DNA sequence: TGTGCCAGCAGCTTAGTGGGGGGGAGCGTATCTTACGAGCAGTACTTC.

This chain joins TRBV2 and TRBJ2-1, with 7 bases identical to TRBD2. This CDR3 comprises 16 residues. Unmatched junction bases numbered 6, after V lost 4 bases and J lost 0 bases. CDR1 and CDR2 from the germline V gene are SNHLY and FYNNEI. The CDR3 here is CASSGLAGDSYNEQFF. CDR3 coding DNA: TGTGCCAGCAGTGGATTGGCGGGAGACTCCTACAATGAGCAGTTCTTC.

The DNA of the CDR3 is TGTGCCATCAGTGACGGGTCCCTTGGCCCCAAAAACATTCAGTACTTC. Translating it yields CAISDGSLGPKNIQYF. The genes are TRBV10-3 and TRBJ2-4; D gene uncertain. This CDR3 is built from 16 residues. Per the germline V gene, CDR1 is ENHRY and CDR2 is SYGVKD. The V and J ends lost 3 bases and 2 bases respectively, with 14 bases between them.

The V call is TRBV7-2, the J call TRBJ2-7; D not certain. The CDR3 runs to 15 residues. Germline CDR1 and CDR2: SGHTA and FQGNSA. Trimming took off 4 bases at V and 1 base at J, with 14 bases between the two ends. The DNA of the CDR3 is TGTGCCAGCAGCTCATCTTGGGCGCAGTCCTACGAGCAGTACTTC. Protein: CASSSSWAQSYEQYF.

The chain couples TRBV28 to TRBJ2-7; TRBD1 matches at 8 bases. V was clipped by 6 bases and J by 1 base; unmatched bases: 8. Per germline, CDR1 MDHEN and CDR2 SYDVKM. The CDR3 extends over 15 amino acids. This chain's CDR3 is CASRPGQAGSYEQYF. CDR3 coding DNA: TGTGCCAGCAGGCCGGGACAGGCGGGATCCTACGAGCAGTACTTC.

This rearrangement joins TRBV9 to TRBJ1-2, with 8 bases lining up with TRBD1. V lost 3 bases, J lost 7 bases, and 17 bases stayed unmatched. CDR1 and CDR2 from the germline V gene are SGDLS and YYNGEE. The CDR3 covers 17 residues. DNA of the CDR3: TGTGCCAGCAGCGGCCACAGGGGGAAAGCCCTAAGGGGTGGCTACACCTTC. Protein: CASSGHRGKALRGGYTF.

The CDR3 DNA is TGCGCCAGCAGCTTGGGACCCGGAGGGGGCACAGATACGCAGTATTTT. It translates to CASSLGPGGGTDTQYF. This chain joins TRBV5-1 and TRBJ2-3; the D gene is possibly TRBD2 (6 bases). The CDR3 covers 16 residues. Germline CDR1 reads SGHRS; CDR2 reads YFSETQ. Trimming pared 0 bases from V and 1 base from J, leaving 12 bases between.

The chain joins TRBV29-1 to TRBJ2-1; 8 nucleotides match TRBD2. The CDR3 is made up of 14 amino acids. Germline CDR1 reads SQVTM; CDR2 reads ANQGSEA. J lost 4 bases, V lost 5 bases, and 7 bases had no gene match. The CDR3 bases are TGCAGCGTTAAAACTAGCGGAAATTACAATGAGCAGTTCTTC. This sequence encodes CSVKTSGNYNEQFF.

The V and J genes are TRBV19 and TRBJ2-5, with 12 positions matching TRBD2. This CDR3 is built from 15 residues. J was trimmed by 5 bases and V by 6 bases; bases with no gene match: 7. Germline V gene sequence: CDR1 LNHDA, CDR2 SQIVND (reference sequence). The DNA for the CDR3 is TGTGCCAGTAGCAATACTCTAGCGGGGGGGGAGACCCAGTACTTC. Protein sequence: CASSNTLAGGETQYF.

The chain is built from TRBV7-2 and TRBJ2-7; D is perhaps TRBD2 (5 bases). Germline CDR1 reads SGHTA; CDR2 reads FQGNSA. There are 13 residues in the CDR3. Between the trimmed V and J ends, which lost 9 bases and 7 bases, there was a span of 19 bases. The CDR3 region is CASTPGLPGEQYF. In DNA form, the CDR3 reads TGTGCCAGTACACCGGGCCTCCCGGGGGAGCAGTACTTC.

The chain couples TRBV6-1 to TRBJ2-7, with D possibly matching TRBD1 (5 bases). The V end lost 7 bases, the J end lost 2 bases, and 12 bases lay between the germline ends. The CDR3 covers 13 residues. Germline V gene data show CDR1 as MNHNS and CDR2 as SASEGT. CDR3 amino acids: CASIQAQTYEQYF. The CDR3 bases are TGTGCCAGCATACAGGCACAGACCTACGAGCAGTACTTC.

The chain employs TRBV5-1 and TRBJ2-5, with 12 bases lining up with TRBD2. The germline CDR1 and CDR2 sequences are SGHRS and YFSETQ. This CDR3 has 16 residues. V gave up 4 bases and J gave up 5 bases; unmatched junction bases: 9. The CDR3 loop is CASSLTSGSLWETQYF. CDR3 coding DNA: TGCGCCAGCAGCCTGACTAGCGGGAGCCTATGGGAGACCCAGTACTTC. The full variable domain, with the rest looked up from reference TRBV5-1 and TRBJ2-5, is KAGVTQTPRYLIKTRGQQVTLSCSPISGHRSVSWYQQTPGQGLQFLFEYFSETQRNKGNFPGRFSGRQFSNSRSEMNVSTLELGDSALYLCASSLTSGSLWETQYFGPGTRLLVL.

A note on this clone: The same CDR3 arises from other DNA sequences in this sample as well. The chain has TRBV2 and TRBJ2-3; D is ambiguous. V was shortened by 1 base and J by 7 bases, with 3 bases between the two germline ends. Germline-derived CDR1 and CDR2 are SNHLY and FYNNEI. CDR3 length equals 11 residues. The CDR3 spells CASSEGYTQYF. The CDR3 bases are TGTGCCAGCAGTGAAGGTTATACGCAGTATTTT.

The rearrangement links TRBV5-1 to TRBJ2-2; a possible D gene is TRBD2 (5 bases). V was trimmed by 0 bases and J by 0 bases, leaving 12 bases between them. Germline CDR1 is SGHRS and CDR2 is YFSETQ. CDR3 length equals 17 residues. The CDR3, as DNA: TGCGCCAGCAGCTTGGAGAGGGTTGGGGCGAACACCGGGGAGCTGTTTTTT. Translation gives CASSLERVGANTGELFF.

CDR3 coding DNA: TGTGCCAGCAGGGCTGGGACGCCGGGCCACGAGCAGTACTTC. Its protein is CASRAGTPGHEQYF. The J gene is TRBJ2-7, the V gene TRBV6-6, with D tentatively TRBD1 or TRBD2 (5 bases each). This CDR3 has 14 amino acids. Trimming stripped 6 bases from V and 5 bases from J, with 17 bases between. The germline gives CDR1 MNHNY, CDR2 SVGAGI (reference sequence).

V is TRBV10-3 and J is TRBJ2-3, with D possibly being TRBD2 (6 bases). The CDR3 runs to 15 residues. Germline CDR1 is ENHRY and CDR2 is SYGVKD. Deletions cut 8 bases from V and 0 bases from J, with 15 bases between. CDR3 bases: TGTGCCATCGCCGAAGGACTATGGAGCACAGATACGCAGTATTTT. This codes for CAIAEGLWSTDTQYF.

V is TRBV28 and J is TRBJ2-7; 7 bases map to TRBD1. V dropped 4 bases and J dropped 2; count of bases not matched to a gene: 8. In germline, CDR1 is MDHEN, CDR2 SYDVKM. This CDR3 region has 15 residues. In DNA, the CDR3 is TGTGCCAGCAGTTCGACAGGGATCGTCCCCTACGAGCAGTACTTC. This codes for CASSSTGIVPYEQYF.